A selection of T cell receptor beta chains follows, all from one sample in a study of blood T cell repertoires in COVID-19. Assay: immunoSEQ multiplex PCR; the TCRdb copy retains only in-frame clones and omits some. Of approximately 210,000 clones in the sample, around 84% were seen once. The source material was peripheral blood. The receptors were sampled from a human donor in a cohort sampled during active COVID-19. Each CDR3 is given with its conserved first and last residue. The order of the fields is CDR3 DNA, CDR3 protein, clone size, D gene, V gene, J gene. The D gene is left open where the match is weak. Some rows mark clone size as missing; the rest say once, few, many or name a class of expanded clone.

TGCGCCAGCAGCCAAGGCTACGCGGGGACTGGCAATGAGCAGTTCTTC,CASSQGYAGTGNEQFF,NA,NA,TRBV4-1,TRBJ2-1
TGTGCCAGCAGCAACCGAGGGACTAGCGGATACAATGAGCAGTTCTTC,CASSNRGTSGYNEQFF,NA,TRBD2,TRBV3-1/TRBV3-2,TRBJ2-1
TGCGCCAGCAGCTTGGGAGGACAGGGGGCCCAAGAGACCCAGTACTTC,CASSLGGQGAQETQYF,NA,TRBD1,TRBV5-1,TRBJ2-5
TGTGCCAGTACCCAACTAGCGATTTTGAGTGTTTCCGGGGAGCTGTTTTTT,CASTQLAILSVSGELFF,NA,TRBD2,TRBV19,TRBJ2-2
TGTGCCAGCAGCCCCCCAATTAGCGGGATACAAGAGACCCAGTACTTC,CASSPPISGIQETQYF,NA,TRBD2,TRBV11-1,TRBJ2-5
TGCGCCAGCAGCTCCTCGGGGGGAGGCGAAGAGACCCAGTACTTC,CASSSSGGGEETQYF,NA,TRBD2,TRBV5-1,TRBJ2-5
TGTGCCAGCAGTTCCGGGACAGGGGTTTTACCCCAGCATTTT,CASSSGTGVLPQHF,NA,TRBD1,TRBV27,TRBJ1-5
TGTGCCAGCAGTGAAGCTCTAGCGGGCCCAGAGACCCAGTACTTC,CASSEALAGPETQYF,NA,TRBD2,TRBV6-1,TRBJ2-5
TGCGCCAGCAGCCAGACAGTTAACTATGGCTACACCTTC,CASSQTVNYGYTF,NA,NA,TRBV5-1,TRBJ1-2
TGCGCCAGCAGCATCCGGACAGGGGGTACCGCCGGGGAGCTGTTTTTT,CASSIRTGGTAGELFF,NA,TRBD1,TRBV5-1,TRBJ2-2
TGTGCCAGCATCCAGATCGCGAACACCGGGGAGCTGTTTTTT,CASIQIANTGELFF,NA,NA,TRBV6-5,TRBJ2-2
TGTGCCAGCAGCTTAAGGGGACAGGACACAGATACGCAGTATTTT,CASSLRGQDTDTQYF,NA,TRBD1,TRBV7-3,TRBJ2-3
TGCGCCAGCTCCCTCAACAGGGGAACGAACACCGGGGAGCTGTTTTTT,CASSLNRGTNTGELFF,NA,TRBD1,TRBV5-1,TRBJ2-2
TGTGCCAGTAGTGGGACTAGGTCACCCCTCCACTTT,CASSGTRSPLHF,NA,NA,TRBV19,TRBJ1-6
TGTGCCAGCAGCTTTCAGGTGTTAGGGGCCAACGTCCTGACTTTC,CASSFQVLGANVLTF,NA,NA,TRBV11-3,TRBJ2-6
TGTGCCAGCAGCTTACTGCGGGAAAGGGAAGATACGCAGTATTTT,CASSLLREREDTQYF,NA,NA,TRBV5-8,TRBJ2-3
TGTGCCAGCAGCTCCCTAGCGGGAGGGCCAGAGACCCAGTACTTC,CASSSLAGGPETQYF,NA,TRBD2,TRBV3-1/TRBV3-2,TRBJ2-5
TGTGCCAGCAGTGATAACTGGCTAGCGGGAGTGGAAGAGACCCAGTACTTC,CASSDNWLAGVEETQYF,NA,TRBD2,TRBV2,TRBJ2-5
TGTGCCATCAGTGCCGGGACTAGCGGTTACAATGAGCAGTTCTTC,CAISAGTSGYNEQFF,few,TRBD2,TRBV10-3,TRBJ2-1
TGTGCCAGCAGCACGACAGGGTGGCTTGGCCGACCCATCAATCAGCCCCAGCATTTT,CASSTTGWLGRPINQPQHF,NA,TRBD1,TRBV6-4,TRBJ1-5
TGTGCCAGCAGCTTAATGGGACAGGCTGGAAACACCATATATTTT,CASSLMGQAGNTIYF,NA,TRBD1,TRBV11-3,TRBJ1-3
TGTGCCAGCAGCCAGTTAGTGAACACTGAAGCTTTCTTT,CASSQLVNTEAFF,NA,NA,TRBV3-1/TRBV3-2,TRBJ1-1
TGTGCCAGCGGGGGACAGCTAAATTCACCCCTCCACTTT,CASGGQLNSPLHF,NA,TRBD1,TRBV28,TRBJ1-6
TGCAGCGTTGAGGGGAGGGGATCCCCCTATGGCTACACCTTC,CSVEGRGSPYGYTF,NA,NA,TRBV29-1,TRBJ1-2
TGCGCCAGCAGCCCATTCACGGCAGACATATACAATGAGCAGTTCTTC,CASSPFTADIYNEQFF,once,NA,TRBV5-1,TRBJ2-1
TGTGCCAGCAGTTACTTACAGGGGAACACTGAAGCTTTCTTT,CASSYLQGNTEAFF,few,NA,TRBV6-5,TRBJ1-1
TGTGCCTGGTCTAGGACAGGGGGCGTTAAGTTGGGAGTTGGGGCCAACGTCCTGACTTTC,CAWSRTGGVKLGVGANVLTF,NA,TRBD1,TRBV30,TRBJ2-6
TGTGCCTGCAGAAGACTAGCGGGATCAACGGATACGCAGTATTTT,CACRRLAGSTDTQYF,NA,TRBD2,TRBV30,TRBJ2-3
TGTGCCAGCAGCGACAGGGGGCGCCCCGGATGGAATGAAAAACTGTTTTTT,CASSDRGRPGWNEKLFF,NA,TRBD1,TRBV2,TRBJ1-4
TGTGCCAGCAGTGAAGGTCGGGTGGCCCAGCATTTT,CASSEGRVAQHF,NA,NA,TRBV6-1,TRBJ1-5
TGTGCCAGCAAACAGGACACAGATACGCAGTATTTT,CASKQDTDTQYF,NA,NA,TRBV2,TRBJ2-3
TGTGCCAGCAGCTTAGAGGCTAGACGGGAGCAGTACTTC,CASSLEARREQYF,NA,NA,TRBV7-2,TRBJ2-7
TGTGCCAGCAGTTTACCCCAGGGAAGGGGCACTGAAGCTTTCTTT,CASSLPQGRGTEAFF,NA,NA,TRBV28,TRBJ1-1
TGTGCCAGCAGTGAGAAGCGGGCGAGCACAGATACGCAGTATTTT,CASSEKRASTDTQYF,NA,NA,TRBV2,TRBJ2-3
TGTGCCAGCAGCCTTCACCGGGACAGCTTAAGCAATCAGCCCCAGCATTTT,CASSLHRDSLSNQPQHF,NA,TRBD1,TRBV5-6,TRBJ1-5
TGTGCCAGCAGCGTAGCTACGGTAGTGAACTATGGCTACACCTTC,CASSVATVVNYGYTF,NA,NA,TRBV9,TRBJ1-2
TGTGCCAGCAGCGTTCTCAGCGGGGGGGCCGCTTCCACCGGGGAGCTGTTTTTT,CASSVLSGGAASTGELFF,NA,TRBD2,TRBV9,TRBJ2-2
TGTGCCAGCAGAGCCGGGACAGGGAATTCACCCCTCCACTTT,CASRAGTGNSPLHF,NA,TRBD1,TRBV28,TRBJ1-6
TGTGCCAGCAGCGCGGGGGTGAACTATGGCTACACCTTC,CASSAGVNYGYTF,NA,NA,TRBV9,TRBJ1-2
TGTGCCAGCAGCTCGAAACGTGGACAGGGGGCGCTGAATGAGCAGTTCTTC,CASSSKRGQGALNEQFF,NA,TRBD1,TRBV5-4,TRBJ2-1
TGTGCCAGCTCACCACAGGGGTCGACCCTCCCCGCAGAGACCCAGTACTTC,CASSPQGSTLPAETQYF,NA,NA,TRBV18,TRBJ2-5
TGTGCCAGCAGCCGTAGGGGGTCCTACGAGCAGTACTTC,CASSRRGSYEQYF,once,NA,TRBV6-5,TRBJ2-7
TGCGCCAGCAGCCAAAATTCAGGGACTAGCTCTGGAAACACCATATATTTT,CASSQNSGTSSGNTIYF,NA,NA,TRBV4-1,TRBJ1-3
TGCGCCAGCAGCTCCCTCTACGGGTACAATGAGCAGTTCTTC,CASSSLYGYNEQFF,NA,NA,TRBV5-1,TRBJ2-1
TGTGCCAGCAGCCAGGTCAGTCAACGTGGCTACACCTTC,CASSQVSQRGYTF,once,NA,TRBV3-1/TRBV3-2,TRBJ1-2
TGTGCCAGCGGGGGGGACTATGGCTACACCTTC,CASGGDYGYTF,NA,NA,TRBV3-1/TRBV3-2,TRBJ1-2
TGTGCCAGCAGCCCGGCGGTACTAGCGGGAGGAGAGACCCAGTACTTC,CASSPAVLAGGETQYF,NA,TRBD2,TRBV5-8,TRBJ2-5
TGTGCCAGCAGCCTCGGACCTAGCGAAAAACTGTTTTTT,CASSLGPSEKLFF,NA,NA,TRBV3-1/TRBV3-2,TRBJ1-4
TGTGCCAGCAGGTATAGCAATCAGCCCCAGCATTTT,CASRYSNQPQHF,NA,NA,TRBV28,TRBJ1-5
TGTGCCACCAGCAGAGATCTCTTGAACACTGAAGCTTTCTTT,CATSRDLLNTEAFF,NA,NA,TRBV15,TRBJ1-1
TGTGCCAGCAGTCGTAGCGGGAGGGGAGAGACCCAGTACTTC,CASSRSGRGETQYF,NA,TRBD2,TRBV28,TRBJ2-5
TGTGCCAGTAGTGCCTCGAGGGAAGCGGGAGCGGTAGATACGCAGTATTTT,CASSASREAGAVDTQYF,NA,TRBD2,TRBV19,TRBJ2-3
TGTGCCAGCAGTATTACGGGACAAACCTACGAGCAGTACTTC,CASSITGQTYEQYF,NA,NA,TRBV28,TRBJ2-7
TGTGCCTGGAGTGTAACCAGGGGTAATACCGGGGAGCTGTTTTTT,CAWSVTRGNTGELFF,NA,NA,TRBV30,TRBJ2-2
TGTGCCAGCAGTGAAGGGTGGACTAGGGGTGAGCAGTTCTTC,CASSEGWTRGEQFF,NA,TRBD2,TRBV2,TRBJ2-1
TGTGCCAGCAGCGTAGTACCGGGGACCGGGGAGCTGTTTTTT,CASSVVPGTGELFF,NA,NA,TRBV9,TRBJ2-2
TGTGCCAGCAGTTTCAGGGACTTATCCTACAATGAGCAGTTCTTC,CASSFRDLSYNEQFF,NA,NA,TRBV27,TRBJ2-1
TGTGCCAGCACCTTGAGGGGGACTGAAGCTTTCTTT,CASTLRGTEAFF,NA,NA,TRBV28,TRBJ1-1
TGCGCCAGCGGACTGGGGACAGGGGCGTCCCACGAGCAGTACTTC,CASGLGTGASHEQYF,NA,TRBD1,TRBV5-1,TRBJ2-7
TGTGCCAGCAGTGCCTCAGTCGGCTACACCTTC,CASSASVGYTF,NA,NA,TRBV25-1,TRBJ1-2